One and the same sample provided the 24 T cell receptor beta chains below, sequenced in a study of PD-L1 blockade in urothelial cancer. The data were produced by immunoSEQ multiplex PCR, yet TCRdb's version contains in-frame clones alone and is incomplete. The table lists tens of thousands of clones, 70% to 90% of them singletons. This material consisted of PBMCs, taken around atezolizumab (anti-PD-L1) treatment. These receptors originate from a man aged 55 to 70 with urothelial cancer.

The CDR3 here is CASSSGLVRYEQFF. The CDR3 DNA follows: TGTGCCAGCAGTTCCGGACTAGTTAGGTATGAGCAGTTCTTC. The V gene is TRBV27, the J gene TRBJ2-1; 7 positions agree with TRBD2. This CDR3 has 14 residues. Germline CDR1 and CDR2: MNHEY and SMNVEV (reference sequence). V gave up 4 bases and J gave up 8 bases; unmatched junction bases: 8.

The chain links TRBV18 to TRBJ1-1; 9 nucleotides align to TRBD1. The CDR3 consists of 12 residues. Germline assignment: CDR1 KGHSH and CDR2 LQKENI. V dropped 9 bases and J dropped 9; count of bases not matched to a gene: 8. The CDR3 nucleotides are TGTGCCAGTTCCAGACAGGGGGGAAAAGCTTTCTTT. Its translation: CASSRQGGKAFF.

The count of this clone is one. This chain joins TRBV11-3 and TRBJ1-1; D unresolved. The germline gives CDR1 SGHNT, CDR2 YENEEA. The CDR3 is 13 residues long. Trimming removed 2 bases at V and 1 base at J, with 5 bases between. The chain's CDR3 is CASSLFKNTEAFF. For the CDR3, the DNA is TGTGCCAGCAGCTTATTTAAGAACACTGAAGCTTTCTTT.

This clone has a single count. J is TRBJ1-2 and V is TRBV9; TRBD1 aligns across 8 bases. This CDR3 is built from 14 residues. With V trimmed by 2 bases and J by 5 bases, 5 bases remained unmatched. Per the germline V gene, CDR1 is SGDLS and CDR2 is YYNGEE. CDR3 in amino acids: CASSVGQGLYGYTF. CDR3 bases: TGTGCCAGCAGCGTTGGACAGGGCCTTTATGGCTACACCTTC.

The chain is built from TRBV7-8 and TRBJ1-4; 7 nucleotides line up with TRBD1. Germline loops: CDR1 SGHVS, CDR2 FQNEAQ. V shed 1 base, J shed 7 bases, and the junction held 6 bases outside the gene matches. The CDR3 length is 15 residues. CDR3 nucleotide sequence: TGTGCCAGCAGCTTAGGGAACAGGGGCCGTGAAAAACTGTTTTTT. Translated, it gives CASSLGNRGREKLFF.

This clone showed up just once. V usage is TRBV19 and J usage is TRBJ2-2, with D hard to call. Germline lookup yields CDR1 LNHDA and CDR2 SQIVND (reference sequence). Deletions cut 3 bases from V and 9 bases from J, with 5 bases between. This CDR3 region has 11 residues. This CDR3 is CASSIYRELFF. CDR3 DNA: TGTGCCAGTAGTATTTACAGGGAGCTGTTTTTT.

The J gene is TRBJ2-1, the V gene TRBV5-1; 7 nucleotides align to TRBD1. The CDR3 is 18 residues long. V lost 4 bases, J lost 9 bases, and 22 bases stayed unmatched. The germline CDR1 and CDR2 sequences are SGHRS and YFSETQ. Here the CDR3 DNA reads TGCGCCAGCAGCCCCCGGACAGGTCGTCAGGGAAGAGTTGGTGAGCAGTTCTTC. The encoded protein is CASSPRTGRQGRVGEQFF.

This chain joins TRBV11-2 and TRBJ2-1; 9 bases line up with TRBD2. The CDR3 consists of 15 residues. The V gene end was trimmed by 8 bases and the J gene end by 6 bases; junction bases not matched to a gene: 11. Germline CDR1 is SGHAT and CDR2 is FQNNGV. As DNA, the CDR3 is TGTGCCAGCGGACACACTAGCGGGCGACGCAATGAGCAGTTCTTC. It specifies CASGHTSGRRNEQFF.

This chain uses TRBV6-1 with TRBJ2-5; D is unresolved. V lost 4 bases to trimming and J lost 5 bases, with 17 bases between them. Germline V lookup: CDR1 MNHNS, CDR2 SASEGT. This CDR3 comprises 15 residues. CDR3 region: CASSVLGLLLETQYF. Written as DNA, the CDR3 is TGTGCCAGCAGTGTACTTGGTCTTCTTTTGGAGACCCAGTACTTC.

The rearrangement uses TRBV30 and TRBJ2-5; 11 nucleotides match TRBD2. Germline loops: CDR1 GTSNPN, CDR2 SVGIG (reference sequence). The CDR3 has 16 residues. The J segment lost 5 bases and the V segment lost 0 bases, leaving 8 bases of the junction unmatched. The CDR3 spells CAWSVPTSGGGETQYF. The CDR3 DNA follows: TGTGCCTGGAGTGTACCCACTAGCGGGGGAGGGGAGACCCAGTACTTC.

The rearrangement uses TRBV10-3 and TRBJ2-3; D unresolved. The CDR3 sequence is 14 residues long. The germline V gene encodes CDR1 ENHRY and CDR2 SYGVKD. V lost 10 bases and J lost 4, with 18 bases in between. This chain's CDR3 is CATAEASKADTQYF. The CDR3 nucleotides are TGTGCCACCGCCGAGGCTAGTAAGGCAGATACGCAGTATTTT.

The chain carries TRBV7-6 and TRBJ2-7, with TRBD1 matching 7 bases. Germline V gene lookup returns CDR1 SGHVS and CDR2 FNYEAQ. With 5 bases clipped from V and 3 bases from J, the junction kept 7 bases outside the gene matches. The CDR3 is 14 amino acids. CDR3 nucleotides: TGTGCCAGCAGCAAGGGGGCCCTTCTCTACGAGCAGTACTTC. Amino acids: CASSKGALLYEQYF.

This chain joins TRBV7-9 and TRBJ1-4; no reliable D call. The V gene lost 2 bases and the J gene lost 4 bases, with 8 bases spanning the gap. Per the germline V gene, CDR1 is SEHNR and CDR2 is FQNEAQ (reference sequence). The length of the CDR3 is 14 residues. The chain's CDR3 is CASSLRLSNEKLFF. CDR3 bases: TGTGCCAGCAGCTTAAGACTGAGTAATGAAAAACTGTTTTTT.

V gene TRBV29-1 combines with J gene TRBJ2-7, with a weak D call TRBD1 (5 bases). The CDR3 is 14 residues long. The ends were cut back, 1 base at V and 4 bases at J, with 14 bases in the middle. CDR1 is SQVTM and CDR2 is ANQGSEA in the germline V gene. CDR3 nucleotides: TGCAGCGTTGAAGGCTCTGCAGGGTCTTACGAGCAGTACTTC. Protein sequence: CSVEGSAGSYEQYF.

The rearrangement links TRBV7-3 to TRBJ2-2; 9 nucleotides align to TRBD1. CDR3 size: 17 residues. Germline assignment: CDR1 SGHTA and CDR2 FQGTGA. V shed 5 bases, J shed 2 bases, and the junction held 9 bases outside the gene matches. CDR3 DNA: TGTGCCAGCAGCCCTCACGCGGGACAGGGTAACACCGGGGAGCTGTTTTTT. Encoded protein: CASSPHAGQGNTGELFF.

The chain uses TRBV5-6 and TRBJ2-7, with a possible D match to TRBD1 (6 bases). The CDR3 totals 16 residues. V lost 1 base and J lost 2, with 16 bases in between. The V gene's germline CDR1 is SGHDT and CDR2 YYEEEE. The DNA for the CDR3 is TGTGCCAGCAGCTTGAAAATATTCGGGACACCCTACGAGCAGTACTTC. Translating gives CASSLKIFGTPYEQYF.

DNA of the CDR3: TGTGCCAGCAAGAGGGATATGAACACTGAAGCTTTCTTT. Protein product: CASKRDMNTEAFF. The V call is TRBV25-1, the J call TRBJ1-1, with D uncertain. Germline CDR1 reads MGHDK; CDR2 reads SYGVNS. The CDR3 has 13 amino acids. Trimming removed 7 bases from V and 0 bases from J, with 9 bases in between. The variable domain in full, with the rest retrieved from reference TRBV25-1 and TRBJ1-1, is EADIYQTPRYLVIGTGKKITLECSQTMGHDKMYWYQQDPGMELHLIHYSYGVNSTEKGDLSSESTVSRIRTEHFPLTLESARPSHTSQYLCASKRDMNTEAFFGQGTRLTVV.

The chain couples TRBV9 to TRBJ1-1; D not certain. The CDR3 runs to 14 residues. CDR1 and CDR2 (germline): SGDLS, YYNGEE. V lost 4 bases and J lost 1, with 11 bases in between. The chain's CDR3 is CASSPLWANTEAFF. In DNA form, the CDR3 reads TGTGCCAGCAGCCCCCTGTGGGCGAACACTGAAGCTTTCTTT.

The CDR3 bases are TGTGCCAGCAGCTTATATAACAGGGCGAACACCGGGGAGCTGTTTTTT. Its translation is CASSLYNRANTGELFF. The chain carries TRBV7-6 and TRBJ2-2, with a possible D match to TRBD1 (6 bases). Germline CDR1 reads SGHVS; CDR2 reads FNYEAQ. The CDR3 contains 16 residues. V lost 2 bases, J lost 0 bases, and 10 bases lay in between.

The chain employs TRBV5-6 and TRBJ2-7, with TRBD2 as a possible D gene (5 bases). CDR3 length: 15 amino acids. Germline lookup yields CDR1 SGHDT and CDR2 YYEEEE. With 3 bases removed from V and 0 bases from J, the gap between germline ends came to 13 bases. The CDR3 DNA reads TGTGCCAGCAGCTCTTACTCGGGATACTCCTACGAGCAGTACTTC. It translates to CASSSYSGYSYEQYF.

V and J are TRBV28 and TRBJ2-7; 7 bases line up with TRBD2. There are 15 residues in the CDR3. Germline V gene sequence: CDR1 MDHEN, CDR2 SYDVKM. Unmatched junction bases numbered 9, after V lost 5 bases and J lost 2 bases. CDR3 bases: TGTGCCAGCAGTCCACCTAGCGGTTCCACCTACGAGCAGTACTTC. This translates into CASSPPSGSTYEQYF.

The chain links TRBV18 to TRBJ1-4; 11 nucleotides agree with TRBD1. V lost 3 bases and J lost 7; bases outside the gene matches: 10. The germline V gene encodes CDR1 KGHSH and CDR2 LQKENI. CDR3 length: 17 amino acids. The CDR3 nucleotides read TGTGCCAGCTCACCGGGACAGGGGGTTGCTGGCGGTGAAAAACTGTTTTTT. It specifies CASSPGQGVAGGEKLFF.

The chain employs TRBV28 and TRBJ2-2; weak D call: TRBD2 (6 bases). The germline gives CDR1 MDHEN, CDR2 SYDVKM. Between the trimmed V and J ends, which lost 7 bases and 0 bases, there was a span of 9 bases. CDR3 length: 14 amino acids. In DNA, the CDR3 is TGTGCCAGCAAAGGCGGGGCGAACACCGGGGAGCTGTTTTTT. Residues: CASKGGANTGELFF.

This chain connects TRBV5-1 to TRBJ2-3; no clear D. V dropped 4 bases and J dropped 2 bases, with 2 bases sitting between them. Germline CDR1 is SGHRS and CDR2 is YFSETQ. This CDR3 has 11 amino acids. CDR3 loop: CASSLTDTQYF. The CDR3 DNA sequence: TGCGCCAGCAGCCTCACAGATACGCAGTATTTT.